The 21 T cell receptor beta chains below were found in one sample sequenced in a study of blood T cell repertoires in COVID-19. The table came from immunoSEQ multiplex PCR; TCRdb's copy has only in-frame clones and leaves some out. The table records 300,000 or so clones, around 86% of them present only once. What was sequenced was PBMCs or T cells enriched from blood (not recorded which). Source of these receptors: a woman aged 18-30 years who had recovered from COVID-19.

The chain has TRBV6-1 and TRBJ2-7, with 7 bases that match TRBD1. V was clipped by 3 bases and J by 6 bases; unmatched bases: 8. This CDR3 comprises 14 residues. The germline CDR1 and CDR2 sequences are MNHNS and SASEGT. CDR3 nucleotide sequence: TGTGCCAGCAGTGAGGACAGGTGGGGCGGCGAGCAGTACTTC. Translated, it gives CASSEDRWGGEQYF.

The rearrangement joins TRBV27 to TRBJ2-3; 7 bases match TRBD1. Losses at the gene ends were 6 bases for V and 2 bases for J; bases not matched to a gene: 8. The germline CDR1 and CDR2 sequences are MNHEY and SMNVEV (reference sequence). CDR3 length equals 15 residues. The CDR3 nucleotides read TGTGCCAGCAGCTCCCCCAGGGGGAACACAGATACGCAGTATTTT. It specifies CASSSPRGNTDTQYF.

The chain recombines TRBV9 with TRBJ1-5; D is undetermined. V lost 2 bases, J lost 0 bases, and 12 bases lay in between. CDR1 and CDR2 (germline): SGDLS, YYNGEE. This CDR3 region has 16 residues. The CDR3 here is CASSVFRVHSNQPQHF. The CDR3 DNA reads TGTGCCAGCAGCGTCTTCCGGGTCCATAGCAATCAGCCCCAGCATTTT. Combining the CDR3 with reference TRBV9 and TRBJ1-5 gives the whole variable domain DSGVTQTPKHLITATGQRVTLRCSPRSGDLSVYWYQQSLDQGLQFLIQYYNGEERAKGNILERFSAQQFPDLHSELNLSSLELGDSALYFCASSVFRVHSNQPQHFGDGTRLSIL.

This sequence joins TRBV7-9 and TRBJ1-2; no clear D gene. The CDR3 sequence is 13 residues long. From germline, CDR1 is SEHNR and CDR2 FQNEAQ (reference sequence). V lost 4 bases and J 5 bases, leaving 11 bases between the germline ends. The CDR3 spells CASSSPSRYGYTF. The CDR3 region has the DNA TGTGCCAGCAGCTCCCCATCTCGGTATGGCTACACCTTC.

The rearrangement uses TRBV5-6 and TRBJ1-1; D not resolved. V dropped 6 bases and J dropped 4 bases, with 10 bases sitting between them. Germline V gene sequence: CDR1 SGHDT, CDR2 YYEEEE. The CDR3 spans 12 residues. CDR3 in amino acids: CASTQLSTEAFF. DNA of the CDR3: TGTGCCAGCACCCAACTAAGCACTGAAGCTTTCTTT. The whole variable domain, filled in from reference TRBV5-6 and TRBJ1-1, reads DAGVTQSPTHLIKTRGQQVTLRCSPKSGHDTVSWYQQALGQGPQFIFQYYEEEERQRGNFPDRFSGHQFPNYSSELNVNALLLGDSALYLCASTQLSTEAFFGQGTRLTVV.

The CDR3 sequence is CAWILDRGPSPLHF. As DNA, the CDR3 is TGTGCCTGGATTTTGGACAGGGGGCCTTCACCCCTCCACTTT. V and J are TRBV30 and TRBJ1-6; 11 bases align to TRBD1. Germline lookup yields CDR1 GTSNPN and CDR2 SVGIG (reference sequence). Trimming removed 4 bases from V and 9 bases from J; junction bases left unmatched: 5. This CDR3 is built from 14 residues. Full variable domain (outside the CDR3, taken from reference TRBV30 and TRBJ1-6): SQTIHQWPATLVQPVGSPLSLECTVEGTSNPNLYWYRQAAGRGLQLLFYSVGIGQISSEVPQNLSASRPQDRQFILSSKKLLLSDSGFYLCAWILDRGPSPLHFGNGTRLTVT.

The chain combines TRBV2 with TRBJ2-1; the match to TRBD2 covers 16 bases. The V gene end was trimmed by 6 bases and the J gene end by 15 bases; junction bases not matched to a gene: 5. There are 13 residues in the CDR3. Germline V lookup: CDR1 SNHLY, CDR2 FYNNEI. The CDR3 region is CASRGLAGGPTFF. Written as DNA, the CDR3 is TGTGCCAGCAGGGGACTAGCGGGAGGGCCTACGTTCTTC.

V is TRBV12-5 and J is TRBJ2-1; tentatively, D is TRBD1 (5 bases). The CDR3 extends over 15 amino acids. Between the trimmed V and J ends, which lost 1 base and 9 bases, there was a span of 16 bases. Germline CDR1 is LGHNT and CDR2 is FRNRAP. CDR3 bases: TGTGCTAGTGGTTTGGCCTCGACAGTTTTGAGTGAGCAGTTCTTC. Amino acids: CASGLASTVLSEQFF.

This clone was picked up a small number of times. The chain joins TRBV5-6 to TRBJ1-1, with 7 bases aligning to TRBD1. This CDR3 comprises 13 residues. Germline CDR1 and CDR2: SGHDT and YYEEEE. With 3 bases clipped from V and 11 bases from J, the junction kept 10 bases outside the gene matches. CDR3 in amino acids: CASSSRQGKVAFF. DNA for the CDR3: TGTGCCAGCAGCTCTAGACAGGGAAAGGTCGCTTTCTTT.

The chain is built from TRBV18 and TRBJ2-7; tentatively, D is TRBD1 (6 bases). The CDR3 contains 16 residues. The V gene's germline CDR1 is KGHSH and CDR2 LQKENI. Trimming removed 0 bases from V and 5 bases from J, with 17 bases in between. The CDR3 loop is CASSPPLAGESHEQYF. The CDR3 region has the DNA TGTGCCAGCTCACCACCGTTGGCAGGGGAATCCCACGAGCAGTACTTC. Full variable domain (remainder filled in from reference TRBV18 and TRBJ2-7): NAGVMQNPRHLVRRRGQEARLRCSPMKGHSHVYWYRQLPEEGLKFMVYLQKENIIDESGMPKERFSAEFPKEGPSILRIQQVVRGDSAAYFCASSPPLAGESHEQYFGPGTRLTVT.

The chain recombines TRBV6-5 with TRBJ1-1; D not certain. The CDR3 sequence is 16 residues long. Per the germline V gene, CDR1 is MNHEY and CDR2 is SVGAGI. The V gene lost 0 bases and the J gene lost 5 bases, with 16 bases spanning the gap. This chain's CDR3 is CASSYSSTPGRTEAFF. The CDR3, as DNA: TGTGCCAGCAGTTACTCGAGTACCCCGGGGAGAACTGAAGCTTTCTTT.

This clone is a singleton in its sample. The chain uses TRBV9 and TRBJ2-4; D is uncertain. CDR1 is SGDLS, CDR2 YYNGEE, per germline. Trimming took 0 bases from V and 13 from J, leaving 17 bases between them. The length of the CDR3 is 14 residues. Written as DNA, the CDR3 is TGTGCCAGCAGCGTAGACGCGGAGTTCCCCACCCAGTACTTC. This encodes CASSVDAEFPTQYF.

The chain employs TRBV4-1 and TRBJ1-5, with 9 bases fitting TRBD1. This CDR3 comprises 18 residues. CDR1 is MGHRA, CDR2 YSYEKL, per germline. V shed 0 bases and J 1 base; nucleotides not matched to a gene: 7. The CDR3 here is CASSQDASQGASNQPQHF. CDR3 coding DNA: TGCGCCAGCAGCCAAGACGCTTCACAGGGGGCAAGCAATCAGCCCCAGCATTTT.

The rearrangement links TRBV30 to TRBJ1-4; TRBD1 agrees at 8 bases. Germline CDR1 GTSNPN, CDR2 SVGIG (reference sequence). This CDR3 is 14 amino acids long. V dropped 8 bases and J dropped 4; count of bases not matched to a gene: 9. Written as DNA, the CDR3 is TGTGCCCTATCCGGGACAGGTAATAATGAAAAACTGTTTTTT. It yields the protein CALSGTGNNEKLFF.

The rearrangement uses TRBV6-5 and TRBJ1-2; 9 bases agree with TRBD1. Trimming took 7 bases from V and 2 from J; bases not matched to a gene: 5. Germline-derived CDR1 and CDR2 are MNHEY and SVGAGI. CDR3 length equals 14 residues. The CDR3 bases are TGTGCCAGCACCCCAGGACAGGGGAACTATGGCTACACCTTC. Translation gives CASTPGQGNYGYTF.

The genes are TRBV12-3 or TRBV12-4 and TRBJ2-7; D not certain. The V gene lost 3 bases and the J gene lost 3 bases, with 9 bases spanning the gap. The CDR3 has 13 residues. The CDR3 loop reads CASSLKADYEQYF. The CDR3 nucleotides read TGTGCCAGCAGTTTGAAAGCTGACTACGAGCAGTACTTC.

This clone was counted once. The chain recombines TRBV6-5 with TRBJ2-6; D possibly corresponds to TRBD1 (6 bases). CDR3 size: 15 residues. Germline lookup yields CDR1 MNHEY and CDR2 SVGAGI. The germline V and J ends were trimmed by 6 bases and 1 base, with 10 bases remaining between them. The CDR3 protein is CASRDTGSGANVLTF. The DNA of the CDR3 is TGTGCCAGCAGGGATACAGGGTCTGGGGCCAACGTCCTGACTTTC.

The chain is built from TRBV19 and TRBJ1-2; a possible D gene is TRBD1 (5 bases). In germline, CDR1 is LNHDA, CDR2 SQIVND (reference sequence). The CDR3 sequence is 17 residues long. Trimming pared 6 bases from V and 8 bases from J, leaving 28 bases between. CDR3 protein: CASSRPMSAGTSGGYTF. The DNA for the CDR3 is TGTGCCAGTAGCCGCCCAATGTCTGCAGGGACTAGCGGGGGCTACACCTTC.

The chain couples TRBV28 to TRBJ1-2; tentatively, D is TRBD1 (5 bases). With 6 bases removed from V and 2 bases from J, the gap between germline ends came to 10 bases. The germline CDR1 and CDR2 sequences are MDHEN and SYDVKM. The CDR3 covers 13 residues. As DNA, the CDR3 is TGTGCCAGCAGACAGACAGCCAACTATGGCTACACCTTC. The encoded protein is CASRQTANYGYTF.

This clone was picked up many times. The chain employs TRBV24-1 and TRBJ1-2, with D tentatively TRBD1 (6 bases). V was shortened by 12 bases and J by 6 bases, with 16 bases between the two germline ends. The CDR3 is 12 residues long. Germline V gene data show CDR1 as KGHDR and CDR2 as SFDVKD. The CDR3 DNA sequence: TGTGCCGGCAGTGGGGGCGAGGATGGCTACACCTTC. This sequence encodes CAGSGGEDGYTF.

The chain combines TRBV4-1 with TRBJ1-2; D gene unclear. CDR1 is MGHRA, CDR2 YSYEKL, per germline. The CDR3 consists of 15 residues. Between the trimmed V and J ends, which lost 1 base and 1 base, there was a span of 10 bases. CDR3 sequence (DNA): TGCGCCAGCAGCCAAGGGTCCGGTTATAACTATGGCTACACCTTC. As protein: CASSQGSGYNYGYTF.